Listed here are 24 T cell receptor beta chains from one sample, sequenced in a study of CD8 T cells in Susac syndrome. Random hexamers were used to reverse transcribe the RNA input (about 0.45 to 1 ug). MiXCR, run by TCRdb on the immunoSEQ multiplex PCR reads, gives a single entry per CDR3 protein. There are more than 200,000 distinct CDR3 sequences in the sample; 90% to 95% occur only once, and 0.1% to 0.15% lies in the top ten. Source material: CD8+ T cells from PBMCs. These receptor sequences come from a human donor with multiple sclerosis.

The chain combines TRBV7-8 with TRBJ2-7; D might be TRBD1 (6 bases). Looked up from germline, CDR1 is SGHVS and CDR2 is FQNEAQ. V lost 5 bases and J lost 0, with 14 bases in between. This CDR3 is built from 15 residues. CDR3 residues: CASSDWDTSSYEQYF. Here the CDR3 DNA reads TGTGCCAGCAGCGACTGGGACACCAGCTCCTACGAGCAGTACTTC.

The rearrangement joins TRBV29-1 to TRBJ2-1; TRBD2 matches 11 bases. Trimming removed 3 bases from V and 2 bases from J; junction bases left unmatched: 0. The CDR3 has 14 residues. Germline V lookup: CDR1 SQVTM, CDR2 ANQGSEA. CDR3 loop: CSVEGLAAYNEQFF. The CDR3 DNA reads TGCAGCGTTGAGGGACTAGCGGCCTACAATGAGCAGTTCTTC.

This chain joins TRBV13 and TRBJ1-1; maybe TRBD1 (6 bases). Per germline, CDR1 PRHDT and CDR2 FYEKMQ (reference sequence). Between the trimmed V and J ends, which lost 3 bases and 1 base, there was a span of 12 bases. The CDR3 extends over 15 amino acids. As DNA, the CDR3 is TGTGCCAGCAGCTTCTCGGGGGCTCCGAACACTGAAGCTTTCTTT. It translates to CASSFSGAPNTEAFF. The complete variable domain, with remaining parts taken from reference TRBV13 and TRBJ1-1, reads AAGVIQSPRHLIKEKRETATLKCYPIPRHDTVYWYQQGPGQDPQFLISFYEKMQSDKGSIPDRFSAQQFSDYHSELNMSSLELGDSALYFCASSFSGAPNTEAFFGQGTRLTVV.

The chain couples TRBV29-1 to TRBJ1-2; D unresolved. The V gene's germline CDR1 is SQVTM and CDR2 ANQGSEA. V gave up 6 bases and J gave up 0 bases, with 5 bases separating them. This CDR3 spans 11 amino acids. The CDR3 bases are TGCAGCGTCAGGACTAACTATGGCTACACCTTC. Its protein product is CSVRTNYGYTF.

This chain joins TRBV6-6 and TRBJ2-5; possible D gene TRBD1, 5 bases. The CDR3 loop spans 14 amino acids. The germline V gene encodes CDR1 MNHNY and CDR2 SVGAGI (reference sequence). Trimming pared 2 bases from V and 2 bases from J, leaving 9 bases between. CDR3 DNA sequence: TGTGCCAGCAGTTACCAGGGAAGGCAAGAGACCCAGTACTTC. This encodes CASSYQGRQETQYF.

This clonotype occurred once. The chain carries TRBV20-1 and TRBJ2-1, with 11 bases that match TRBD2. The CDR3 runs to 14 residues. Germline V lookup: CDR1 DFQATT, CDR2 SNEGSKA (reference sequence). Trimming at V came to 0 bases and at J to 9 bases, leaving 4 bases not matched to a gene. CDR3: CSAREGLAALEQFF. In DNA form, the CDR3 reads TGCAGTGCTAGAGAGGGACTAGCGGCTCTTGAGCAGTTCTTC.

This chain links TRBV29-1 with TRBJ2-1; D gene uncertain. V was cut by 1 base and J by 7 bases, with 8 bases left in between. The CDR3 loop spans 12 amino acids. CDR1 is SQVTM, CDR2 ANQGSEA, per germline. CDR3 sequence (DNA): TGCAGCGTTGAAGTTCTAGATAATGAGCAGTTCTTC. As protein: CSVEVLDNEQFF.

CDR3 sequence (DNA): TGTGCCAGCAGCCCCGGACAGGGTCCGAATTCACCCCTCCACTTT. Translation gives CASSPGQGPNSPLHF. J is TRBJ1-6 and V is TRBV6-5, with 8 bases that match TRBD1. Germline V lookup: CDR1 MNHEY, CDR2 SVGAGI. With V trimmed by 6 bases and J by 7 bases, 8 bases remained unmatched. The CDR3 is 15 residues long.

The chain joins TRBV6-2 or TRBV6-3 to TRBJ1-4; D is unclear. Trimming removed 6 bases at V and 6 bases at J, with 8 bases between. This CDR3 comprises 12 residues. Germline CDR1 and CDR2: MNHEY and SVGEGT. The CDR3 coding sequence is TGTGCCAGCAGCCGGGGAGATGAAAAACTGTTTTTT. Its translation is CASSRGDEKLFF.

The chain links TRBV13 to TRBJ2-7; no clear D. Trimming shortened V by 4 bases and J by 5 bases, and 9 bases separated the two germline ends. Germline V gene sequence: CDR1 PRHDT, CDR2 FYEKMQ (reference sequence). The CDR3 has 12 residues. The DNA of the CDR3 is TGTGCCAGCAGCTCTACACGAGACGAGCAGTACTTC. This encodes CASSSTRDEQYF. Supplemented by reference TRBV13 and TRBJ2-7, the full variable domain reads AAGVIQSPRHLIKEKRETATLKCYPIPRHDTVYWYQQGPGQDPQFLISFYEKMQSDKGSIPDRFSAQQFSDYHSELNMSSLELGDSALYFCASSSTRDEQYFGPGTRLTVT.

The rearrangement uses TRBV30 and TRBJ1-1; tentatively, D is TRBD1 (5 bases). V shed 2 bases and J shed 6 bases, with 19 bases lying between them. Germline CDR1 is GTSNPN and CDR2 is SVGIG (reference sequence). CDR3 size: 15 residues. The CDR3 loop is CAWSPVRERGPEAFF. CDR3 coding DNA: TGTGCCTGGAGTCCAGTTCGGGAGAGGGGCCCTGAAGCTTTCTTT.

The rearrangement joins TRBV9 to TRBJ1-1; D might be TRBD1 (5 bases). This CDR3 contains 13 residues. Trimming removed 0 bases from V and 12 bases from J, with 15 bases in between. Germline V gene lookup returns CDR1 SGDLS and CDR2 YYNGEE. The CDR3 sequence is CASSVGLGGMTFF. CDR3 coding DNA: TGTGCCAGCAGCGTAGGCCTTGGGGGAATGACTTTCTTT.

CDR3 residues: CASSFVGWEQFF. CDR3 coding DNA: TGTGCCAGCAGCTTCGTAGGTTGGGAGCAGTTCTTC. The chain carries TRBV7-2 and TRBJ2-1; no definite D call. Trimming cost V 3 bases and J 10 bases, with 10 bases left between them. Germline-derived CDR1 and CDR2 are SGHTA and FQGNSA. This CDR3 contains 12 residues. Looking up the rest from reference TRBV7-2 and TRBJ2-1 gives the full variable domain: GAGVSQSPSNKVTEKGKDVELRCDPISGHTALYWYRQSLGQGLEFLIYFQGNSAPDKSGLPSDRFSAERTGGSVSTLTIQRTQQEDSAVYLCASSFVGWEQFFGPGTRLTVL.

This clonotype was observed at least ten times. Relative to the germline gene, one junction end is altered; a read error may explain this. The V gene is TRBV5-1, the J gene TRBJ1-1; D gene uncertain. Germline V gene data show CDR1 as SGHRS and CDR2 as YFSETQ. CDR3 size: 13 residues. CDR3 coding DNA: TGTGCCAGCAGCTTAGCAGGGAACACTGAAGCTTTCTTT. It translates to CASSLAGNTEAFF.

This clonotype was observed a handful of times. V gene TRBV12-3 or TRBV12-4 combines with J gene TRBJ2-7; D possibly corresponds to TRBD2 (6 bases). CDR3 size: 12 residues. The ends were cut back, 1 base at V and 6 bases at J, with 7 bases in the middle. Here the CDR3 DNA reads TGTGCCAGCAGTTTAGGCGGGGCCGAGCAGTACTTC. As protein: CASSLGGAEQYF.

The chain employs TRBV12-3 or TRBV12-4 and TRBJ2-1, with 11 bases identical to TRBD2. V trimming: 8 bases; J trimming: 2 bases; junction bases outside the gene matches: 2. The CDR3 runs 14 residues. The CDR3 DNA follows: TGTGCCAGCGTGACTAGCGGGGCCTACAATGAGCAGTTCTTC. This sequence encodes CASVTSGAYNEQFF.

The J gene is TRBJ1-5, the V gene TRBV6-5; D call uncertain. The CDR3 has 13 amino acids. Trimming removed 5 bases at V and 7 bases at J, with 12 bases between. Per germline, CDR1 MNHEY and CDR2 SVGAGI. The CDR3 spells CASSPSVGQPQHF. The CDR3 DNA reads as TGTGCCAGCAGTCCCTCAGTCGGGCAGCCCCAGCATTTT.

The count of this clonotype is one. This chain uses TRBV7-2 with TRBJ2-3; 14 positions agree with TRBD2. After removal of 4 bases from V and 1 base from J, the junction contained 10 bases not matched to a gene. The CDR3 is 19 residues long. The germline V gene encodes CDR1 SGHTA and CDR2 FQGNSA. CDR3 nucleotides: TGTGCCAGCAGCTCTCCGGGACTAGCGGGAGAAGAGGGCACAGATACGCAGTATTTT. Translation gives CASSSPGLAGEEGTDTQYF.

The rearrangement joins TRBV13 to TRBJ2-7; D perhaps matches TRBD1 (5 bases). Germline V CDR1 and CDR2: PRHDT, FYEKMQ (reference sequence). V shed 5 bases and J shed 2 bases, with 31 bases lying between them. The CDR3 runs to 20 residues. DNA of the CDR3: TGTGCCAGCAGCCACGCCGTGGACATGGTGGGCAGGGCGGTAACCTACGAGCAGTACTTC. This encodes CASSHAVDMVGRAVTYEQYF.

CDR3 protein: CASSGTTGELFF. The DNA of the CDR3 is TGCGCCAGCAGCGGAACCACCGGGGAGCTGTTTTTT. This chain connects TRBV5-1 to TRBJ2-2; D is unclear. CDR1 SGHRS and CDR2 YFSETQ come from the germline V gene. The CDR3 totals 12 residues. Trimming left V 4 bases short and J 4 bases short, with 5 bases between.

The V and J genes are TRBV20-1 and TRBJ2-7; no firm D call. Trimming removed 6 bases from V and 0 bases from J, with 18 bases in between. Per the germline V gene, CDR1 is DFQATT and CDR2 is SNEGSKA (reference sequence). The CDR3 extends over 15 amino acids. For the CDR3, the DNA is TGCAGTGCCCAAGGTCGAACGGGCAGCTCCTACGAGCAGTACTTC. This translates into CSAQGRTGSSYEQYF.

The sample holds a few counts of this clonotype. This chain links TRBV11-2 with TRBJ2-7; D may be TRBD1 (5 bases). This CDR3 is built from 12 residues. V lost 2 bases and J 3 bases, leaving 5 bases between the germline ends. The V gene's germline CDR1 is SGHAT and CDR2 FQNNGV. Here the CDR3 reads CASSLTGYEQYF. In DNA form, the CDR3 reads TGTGCCAGCAGCTTAACAGGCTACGAGCAGTACTTC.

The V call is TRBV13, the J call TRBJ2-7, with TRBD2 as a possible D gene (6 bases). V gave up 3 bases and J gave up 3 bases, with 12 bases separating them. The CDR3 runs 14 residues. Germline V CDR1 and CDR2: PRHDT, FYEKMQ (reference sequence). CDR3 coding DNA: TGTGCCAGCAGCTTTGTTAAGGGAGGCTACGAGCAGTACTTC. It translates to CASSFVKGGYEQYF.

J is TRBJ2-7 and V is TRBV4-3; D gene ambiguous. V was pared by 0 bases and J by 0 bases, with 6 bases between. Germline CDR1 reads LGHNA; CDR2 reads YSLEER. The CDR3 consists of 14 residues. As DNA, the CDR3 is TGCGCCAGCAGCCAAGATCACGGCTCCTACGAGCAGTACTTC. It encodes CASSQDHGSYEQYF.